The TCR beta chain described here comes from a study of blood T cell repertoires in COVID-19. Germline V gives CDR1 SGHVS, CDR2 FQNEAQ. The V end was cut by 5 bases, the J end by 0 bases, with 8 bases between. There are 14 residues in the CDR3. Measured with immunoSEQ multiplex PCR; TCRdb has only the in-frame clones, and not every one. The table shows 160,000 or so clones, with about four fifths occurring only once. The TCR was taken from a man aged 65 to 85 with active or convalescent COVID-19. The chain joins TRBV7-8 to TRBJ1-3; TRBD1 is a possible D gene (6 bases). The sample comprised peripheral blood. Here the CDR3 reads CASSGRGSGNTIYF. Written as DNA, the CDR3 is TGTGCCAGCAGCGGCAGGGGCTCTGGAAACACCATATATTTT.